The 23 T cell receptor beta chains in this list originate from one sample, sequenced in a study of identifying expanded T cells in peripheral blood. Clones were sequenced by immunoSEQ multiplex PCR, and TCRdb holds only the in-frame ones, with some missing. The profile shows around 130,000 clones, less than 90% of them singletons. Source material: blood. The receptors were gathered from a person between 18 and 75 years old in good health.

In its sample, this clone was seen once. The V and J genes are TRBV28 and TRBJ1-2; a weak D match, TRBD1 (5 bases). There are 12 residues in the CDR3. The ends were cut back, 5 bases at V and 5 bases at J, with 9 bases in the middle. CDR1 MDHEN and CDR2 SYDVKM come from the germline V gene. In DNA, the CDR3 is TGTGCCAGCAGTCCGGGGGAATATGGCTACACCTTC. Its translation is CASSPGEYGYTF.

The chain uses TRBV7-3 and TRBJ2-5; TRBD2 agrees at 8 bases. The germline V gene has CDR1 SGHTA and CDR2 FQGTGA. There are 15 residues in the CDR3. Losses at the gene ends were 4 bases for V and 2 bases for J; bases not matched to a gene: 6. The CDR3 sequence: CASSSSGGAQETQYF. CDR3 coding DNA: TGTGCCAGCAGCTCATCCGGGGGGGCTCAAGAGACCCAGTACTTC.

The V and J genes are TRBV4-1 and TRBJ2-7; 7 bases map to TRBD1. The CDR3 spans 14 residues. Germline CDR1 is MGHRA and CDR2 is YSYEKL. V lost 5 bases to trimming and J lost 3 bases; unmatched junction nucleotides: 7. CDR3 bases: TGCGCCAGCAGCTCTAGGGGGCAGAGCTACGAGCAGTACTTC. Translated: CASSSRGQSYEQYF.

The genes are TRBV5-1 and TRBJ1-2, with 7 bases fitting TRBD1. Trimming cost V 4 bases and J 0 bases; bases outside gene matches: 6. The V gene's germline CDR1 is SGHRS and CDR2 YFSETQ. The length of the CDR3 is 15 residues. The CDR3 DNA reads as TGCGCCAGCAGCCCGGGACAGACATCTAACTATGGCTACACCTTC. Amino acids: CASSPGQTSNYGYTF. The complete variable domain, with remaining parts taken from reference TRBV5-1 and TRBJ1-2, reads KAGVTQTPRYLIKTRGQQVTLSCSPISGHRSVSWYQQTPGQGLQFLFEYFSETQRNKGNFPGRFSGRQFSNSRSEMNVSTLELGDSALYLCASSPGQTSNYGYTFGSGTRLTVV.

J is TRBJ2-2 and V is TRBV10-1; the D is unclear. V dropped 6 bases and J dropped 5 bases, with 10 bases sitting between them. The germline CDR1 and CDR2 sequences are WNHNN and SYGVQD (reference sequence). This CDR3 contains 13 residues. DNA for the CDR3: TGCGCCAGCAGCGTCGTACGTACCGGGGAGCTGTTTTTT. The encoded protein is CASSVVRTGELFF.

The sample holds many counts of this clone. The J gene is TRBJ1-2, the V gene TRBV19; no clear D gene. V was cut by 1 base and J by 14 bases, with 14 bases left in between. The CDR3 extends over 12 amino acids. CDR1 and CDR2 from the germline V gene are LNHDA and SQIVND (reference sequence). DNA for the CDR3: TGTGCCAGTAGTATAGCCCGCCCCCCCTTGACCTTC. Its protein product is CASSIARPPLTF.

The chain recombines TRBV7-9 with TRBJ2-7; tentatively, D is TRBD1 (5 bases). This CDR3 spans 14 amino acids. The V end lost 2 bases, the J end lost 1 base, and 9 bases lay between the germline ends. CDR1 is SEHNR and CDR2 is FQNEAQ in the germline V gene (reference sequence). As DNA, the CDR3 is TGTGCCAGCAGCTTATCCAGGGAATCCTACGAGCAGTACTTC. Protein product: CASSLSRESYEQYF.

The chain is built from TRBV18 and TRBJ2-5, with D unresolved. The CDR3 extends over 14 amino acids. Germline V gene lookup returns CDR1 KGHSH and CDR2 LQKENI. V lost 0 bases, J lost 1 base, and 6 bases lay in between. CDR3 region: CASSPPVVQETQYF. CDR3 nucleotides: TGTGCCAGCTCACCACCGGTCGTCCAAGAGACCCAGTACTTC.

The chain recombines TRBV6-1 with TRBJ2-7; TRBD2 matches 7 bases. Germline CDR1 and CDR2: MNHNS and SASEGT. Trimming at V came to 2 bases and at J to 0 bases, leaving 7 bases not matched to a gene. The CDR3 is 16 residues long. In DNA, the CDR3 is TGTGCCAGCAGTGAATTGGGGGGGGGTTCCTCCTACGAGCAGTACTTC. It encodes CASSELGGGSSYEQYF.

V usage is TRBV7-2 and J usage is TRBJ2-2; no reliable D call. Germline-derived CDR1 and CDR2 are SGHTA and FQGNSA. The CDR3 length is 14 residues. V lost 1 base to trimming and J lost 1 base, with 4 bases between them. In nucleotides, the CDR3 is TGTGCCAGCAGCTTAGTCAGGAACACCGGGGAGCTGTTTTTT. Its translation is CASSLVRNTGELFF.

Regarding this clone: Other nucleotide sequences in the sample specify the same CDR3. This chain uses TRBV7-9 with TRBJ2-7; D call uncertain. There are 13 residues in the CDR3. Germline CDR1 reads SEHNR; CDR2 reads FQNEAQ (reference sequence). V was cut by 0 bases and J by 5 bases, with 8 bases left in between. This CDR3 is CASSLAGNDEQYF. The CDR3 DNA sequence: TGTGCCAGCAGCTTAGCAGGTAACGACGAGCAGTACTTC.

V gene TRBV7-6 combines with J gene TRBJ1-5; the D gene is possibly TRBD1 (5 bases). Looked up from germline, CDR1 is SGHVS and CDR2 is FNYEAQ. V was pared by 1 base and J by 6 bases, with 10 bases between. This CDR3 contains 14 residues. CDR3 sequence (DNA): TGTGCCAGCAGCTTAGGGGGGACTGGTCAGCCCCAGCATTTT. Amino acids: CASSLGGTGQPQHF.

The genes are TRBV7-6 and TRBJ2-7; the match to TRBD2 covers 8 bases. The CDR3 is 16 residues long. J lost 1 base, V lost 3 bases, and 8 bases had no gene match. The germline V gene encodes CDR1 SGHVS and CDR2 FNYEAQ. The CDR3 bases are TGTGCCAGCAGCTTCCCGGGGGGGACTGGATCCTACGAGCAGTACTTC. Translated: CASSFPGGTGSYEQYF.

CDR3 sequence reads: CASSYQTAGSNTEAFF. As DNA, the CDR3 is TGTGCCAGCAGTTACCAGACGGCCGGCTCGAACACTGAAGCTTTCTTT. The J gene is TRBJ1-1, the V gene TRBV6-5; D uncertain. Trimming removed 2 bases from V and 1 base from J, with 14 bases in between. This CDR3 spans 16 amino acids. CDR1 and CDR2 from the germline V gene are MNHEY and SVGAGI.

The DNA of the CDR3 is TGCGCCAGCAGCCAAGTGGGGACGGCAAATGAAAAACTGTTTTTT. It codes for CASSQVGTANEKLFF. This chain links TRBV4-1 with TRBJ1-4, with TRBD1 as a possible D gene (5 bases). Germline-derived CDR1 and CDR2 are MGHRA and YSYEKL. The CDR3 consists of 15 residues. The ends were cut back, 1 base at V and 5 bases at J, with 11 bases in the middle.

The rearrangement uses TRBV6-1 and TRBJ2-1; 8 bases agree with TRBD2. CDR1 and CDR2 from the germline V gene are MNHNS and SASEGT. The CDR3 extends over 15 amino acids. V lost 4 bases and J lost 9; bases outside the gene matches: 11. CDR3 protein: CASSVLAGGRGEQFF. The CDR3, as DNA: TGTGCCAGCAGTGTGTTGGCGGGAGGTAGGGGTGAGCAGTTCTTC.

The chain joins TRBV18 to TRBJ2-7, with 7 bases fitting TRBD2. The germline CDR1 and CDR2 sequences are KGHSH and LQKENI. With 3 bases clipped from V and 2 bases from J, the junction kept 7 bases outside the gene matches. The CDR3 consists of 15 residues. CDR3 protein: CASSPNSREAYEQYF. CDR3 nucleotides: TGTGCCAGCTCACCTAACTCCCGGGAGGCCTACGAGCAGTACTTC.

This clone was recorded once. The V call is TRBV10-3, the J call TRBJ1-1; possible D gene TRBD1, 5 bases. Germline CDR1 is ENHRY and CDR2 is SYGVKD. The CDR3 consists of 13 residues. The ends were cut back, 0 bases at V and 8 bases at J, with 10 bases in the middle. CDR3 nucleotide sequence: TGTGCCATCAGTGAGTCAGGTAGACAGGAAGCTTTCTTT. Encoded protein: CAISESGRQEAFF.

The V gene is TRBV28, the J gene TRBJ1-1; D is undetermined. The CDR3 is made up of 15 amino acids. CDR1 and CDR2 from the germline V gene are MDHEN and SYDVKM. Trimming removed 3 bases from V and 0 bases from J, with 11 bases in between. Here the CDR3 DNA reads TGTGCCAGCAGTTTTGGCGGAGGGTTGAACACTGAAGCTTTCTTT. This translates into CASSFGGGLNTEAFF.

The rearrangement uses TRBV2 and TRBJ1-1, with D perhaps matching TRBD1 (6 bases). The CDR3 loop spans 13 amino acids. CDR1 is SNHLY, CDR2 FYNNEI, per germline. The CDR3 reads CATEGGGNTEAFF. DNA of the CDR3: TGTGCTACCGAGGGGGGGGGAAACACTGAAGCTTTCTTT.

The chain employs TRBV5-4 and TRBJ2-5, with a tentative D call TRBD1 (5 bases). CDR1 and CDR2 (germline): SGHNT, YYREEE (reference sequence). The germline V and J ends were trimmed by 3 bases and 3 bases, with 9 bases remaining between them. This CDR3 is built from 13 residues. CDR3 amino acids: CASSSDSEETQYF. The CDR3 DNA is TGTGCCAGCAGCTCCGACAGTGAAGAGACCCAGTACTTC.

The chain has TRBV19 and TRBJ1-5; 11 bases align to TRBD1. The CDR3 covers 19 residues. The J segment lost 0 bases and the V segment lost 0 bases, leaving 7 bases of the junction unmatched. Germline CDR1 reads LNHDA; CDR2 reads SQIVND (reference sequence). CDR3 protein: CASSIDRTGGGSSNQPQHF. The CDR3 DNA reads TGTGCCAGTAGTATAGATCGGACAGGGGGCGGGAGTAGCAATCAGCCCCAGCATTTT. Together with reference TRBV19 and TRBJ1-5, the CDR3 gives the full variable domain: DGGITQSPKYLFRKEGQNVTLSCEQNLNHDAMYWYRQDPGQGLRLIYYSQIVNDFQKGDIAEGYSVSREKKESFPLTVTSAQKNPTAFYLCASSIDRTGGGSSNQPQHFGDGTRLSIL.

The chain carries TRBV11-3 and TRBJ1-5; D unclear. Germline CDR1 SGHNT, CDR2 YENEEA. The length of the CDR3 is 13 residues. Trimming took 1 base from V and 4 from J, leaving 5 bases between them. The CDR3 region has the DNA TGTGCCAGCAGCTTAGTCCAGAATCAGCCCCAGCATTTT. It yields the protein CASSLVQNQPQHF.